Listed here are 22 T cell receptor beta chains from one sample, sequenced in a study of cytomegalovirus exposure and HLA in healthy donors. PCR amplification relied on 60 Vbeta primers (plus 13 Jbeta primers). The table came from immunoSEQ multiplex PCR; TCRdb's copy has only in-frame clones and leaves some out. The sample has about 120,000 clones, around three quarters seen once; the top ten hold roughly 9.7%. Sequencing used PBMCs. Every receptor here comes from a man aged 35-49 years in good health and CMV-seropositive.

About this clone: A junction boundary mismatches the germline segment, possibly from a read error. V gene TRBV5-1 combines with J gene TRBJ2-6, with 8 nucleotides matching TRBD2. This CDR3 region has 16 residues. Germline-derived CDR1 and CDR2 are SGHRS and YFSETQ. CDR3 in amino acids: CASSFGGAGGANGLTF. The CDR3 nucleotides are TGCGCCAGCAGCTTCGGGGGCGCCGGGGGGGCCAACGGCCTGACTTTC.

The V and J genes are TRBV18 and TRBJ1-1; 7 nucleotides line up with TRBD1. The CDR3 length is 14 residues. Unmatched junction bases numbered 3, after V lost 4 bases and J lost 1 base. From germline, CDR1 is KGHSH and CDR2 LQKENI. In DNA, the CDR3 is TGTGCCAGCTCACGGCAGGGGGAGAACACTGAAGCTTTCTTT. Protein sequence: CASSRQGENTEAFF.

The chain employs TRBV9 and TRBJ2-1, with TRBD1 as a possible D gene (6 bases). Germline V lookup: CDR1 SGDLS, CDR2 YYNGEE. This CDR3 region has 11 residues. The V gene lost 3 bases and the J gene lost 8 bases, with 6 bases spanning the gap. CDR3 residues: CASSAGDEQFF. The CDR3 bases are TGTGCCAGCAGCGCAGGGGATGAGCAGTTCTTC.

This sequence joins TRBV7-9 and TRBJ2-7, with D possibly TRBD2 on 5 matching bases. CDR3 length: 13 residues. The germline V gene encodes CDR1 SEHNR and CDR2 FQNEAQ (reference sequence). V lost 11 bases, J lost 2 bases, and 16 bases lay in between. The CDR3 loop reads CAVLTGIAYEQYF. CDR3 in DNA: TGTGCCGTCCTCACCGGGATAGCCTACGAGCAGTACTTC.

In regard to this clone: The junction does not match germline at one end; this may be a read error. CDR3 DNA: TGTGCTAGCATCCGCCGGGACATGAGCTCTGGAAACACCATATATTTT. Translated: CASIRRDMSSGNTIYF. This rearrangement joins TRBV7-7 to TRBJ1-3; D perhaps matches TRBD1 (6 bases). CDR3 length equals 16 residues. The V gene's germline CDR1 is SSHAT and CDR2 FNYEAQ (reference sequence). Filled out from reference TRBV7-7 and TRBJ1-3, the complete variable domain reads GAGVSQSPRYKVTKRGQDVTLRCDPISSHATLYWYQQALGQGPEFLTYFNYEAQPDKSGLPSDRFSAERPEGSISTLTIQRTEQRDSAMYRCASIRRDMSSGNTIYFGEGSWLTVV.

This clone was seen a few times. The chain recombines TRBV6-4 with TRBJ2-1; 9 nucleotides match TRBD2. V gave up 2 bases and J gave up 4 bases; unmatched junction bases: 0. This CDR3 is built from 14 residues. The germline V gene has CDR1 MRHNA and CDR2 SNTAGT. CDR3: CASSDTSGYNEQFF. CDR3 nucleotide sequence: TGTGCCAGCAGTGACACTAGCGGGTACAATGAGCAGTTCTTC.

The V and J genes are TRBV5-4 and TRBJ2-7; TRBD1 matches 9 bases. V trimming: 4 bases; J trimming: 5 bases; junction bases outside the gene matches: 4. Germline CDR1 is SGHNT and CDR2 is YYREEE (reference sequence). The length of the CDR3 is 13 residues. CDR3 DNA: TGTGCCAGCAGCCCCGGGACAGGGCACGAGCAGTACTTC. Amino acid sequence: CASSPGTGHEQYF.

Here the CDR3 reads CASSFEGSYEQYF. CDR3 in DNA: TGTGCCAGCAGCTTTGAGGGTTCCTACGAGCAGTACTTC. The chain uses TRBV5-5 and TRBJ2-7, with a weak D call TRBD2 (5 bases). The CDR3 runs 13 residues. With 2 bases removed from V and 1 base from J, the gap between germline ends came to 7 bases. Germline lookup yields CDR1 SGHKS and CDR2 YYEKEE (reference sequence).

The chain combines TRBV28 with TRBJ1-4; TRBD1 is a possible D gene (6 bases). The CDR3 is 15 amino acids. Trimming took off 7 bases at V and 0 bases at J, with 12 bases between the two ends. Germline V gene data show CDR1 as MDHEN and CDR2 as SYDVKM. The CDR3 nucleotides read TGTGCCAGCACAGGGGAGTTGTCAACTAATGAAAAACTGTTTTTT. Translated, it gives CASTGELSTNEKLFF.

With regard to this clone: One junction end does not reproduce the germline sequence, and a read error may be involved. Other DNA sequences in this specimen translate into the identical CDR3. The chain employs TRBV7-2 and TRBJ1-3; no clear D gene. CDR3 length: 12 amino acids. Germline V CDR1 and CDR2: SGHTA, FQGNSA. CDR3 protein: CASSPAGGTIYF. In DNA form, the CDR3 reads TGTGCCAGCAGCCCAGCTGGAGGCACCATATACTTT.

This clone is a singleton in its sample. This chain links TRBV5-5 with TRBJ2-5; 9 nucleotides line up with TRBD2. Germline assignment: CDR1 SGHKS and CDR2 YYEKEE (reference sequence). The CDR3 length is 13 residues. Trimming cost V 5 bases and J 1 base; bases outside gene matches: 0. The CDR3 region is CASSSGGQETQYF. The CDR3 nucleotides are TGTGCCAGCAGTAGCGGGGGCCAAGAGACCCAGTACTTC.

The chain couples TRBV13 to TRBJ2-3; 8 positions match TRBD2. The CDR3 is made up of 14 amino acids. The germline V gene encodes CDR1 PRHDT and CDR2 FYEKMQ (reference sequence). The trim removed 8 bases at V and 0 bases at J, leaving 4 bases unmatched. CDR3 DNA sequence: TGTGCCAGCGAACGGGGGGGCAGCACAGATACGCAGTATTTT. Its translation: CASERGGSTDTQYF.

This clone was counted between two and nine times. The chain couples TRBV4-2 to TRBJ2-7; a possible D gene is TRBD1 (5 bases). This CDR3 has 15 amino acids. The V gene's germline CDR1 is LGHNA and CDR2 YNFKEQ. Trimming removed 1 base from V and 0 bases from J, with 10 bases in between. The CDR3 loop is CASSQVPDTSYEQYF. The CDR3 DNA reads as TGTGCCAGCAGCCAAGTCCCGGACACCTCCTACGAGCAGTACTTC.

This chain links TRBV4-1 with TRBJ1-5, with unresolved D. The CDR3 runs 17 residues. Trimming removed 0 bases at V and 3 bases at J, with 15 bases between. Germline values: CDR1 MGHRA, CDR2 YSYEKL. The CDR3 bases are TGCGCCAGCAGCCAAGAAGCGGCCCCGAAGGACAATCAGCCCCAGCATTTT. Protein: CASSQEAAPKDNQPQHF.

This clone appeared a single time. The genes are TRBV7-8 and TRBJ1-2; the D is unclear. This CDR3 is 12 amino acids long. The germline gives CDR1 SGHVS, CDR2 FQNEAQ. V lost 1 base, J lost 3 bases, and 3 bases lay in between. The CDR3 sequence: CASSLVDYGYTF. DNA for the CDR3: TGTGCCAGCAGCTTAGTCGACTATGGCTACACCTTC.

The V gene is TRBV29-1, the J gene TRBJ2-1; 8 bases map to TRBD2. Per the germline V gene, CDR1 is SQVTM and CDR2 is ANQGSEA. Losses at the gene ends were 6 bases for V and 0 bases for J; bases not matched to a gene: 10. CDR3 length: 16 residues. This CDR3 is CSVAGGGGRSYNEQFF. For the CDR3, the DNA is TGCAGCGTCGCCGGAGGCGGGGGGCGCTCCTACAATGAGCAGTTCTTC.

The chain uses TRBV19 and TRBJ2-7; 9 bases align to TRBD1. J gave up 1 base and V 1 base, and 8 bases lay outside the gene matches. The CDR3 runs 17 residues. Germline assignment: CDR1 LNHDA and CDR2 SQIVND (reference sequence). The CDR3 DNA follows: TGTGCCAGTAGTATAGTGGTGGACAGGGGTTTGTCCTACGAGCAGTACTTC. This gives the protein CASSIVVDRGLSYEQYF.

The chain has TRBV4-1 and TRBJ2-5, with 10 bases matching TRBD1. CDR1 and CDR2 from the germline V gene are MGHRA and YSYEKL. V was pared by 3 bases and J by 5 bases, with 9 bases of the junction left unmatched. The CDR3 loop spans 16 amino acids. The CDR3 coding sequence is TGCGCCAGCAGCCAGACCCCCGGGACAGGGGCGGAGACCCAGTACTTC. As protein: CASSQTPGTGAETQYF.

This chain joins TRBV4-1 and TRBJ1-3; D remains unclear. Trimming stripped 0 bases from V and 2 bases from J, with 11 bases between. The V gene's germline CDR1 is MGHRA and CDR2 YSYEKL. The CDR3 spans 16 residues. The DNA for the CDR3 is TGCGCCAGCAGCCAAGATCGGAGGGCAACTGGAAACACCATATATTTT. Protein sequence: CASSQDRRATGNTIYF.

The sample holds a few counts of this clone. The chain recombines TRBV5-1 with TRBJ2-1; a possible D gene is TRBD1 (5 bases). Deletions cut 1 base from V and 0 bases from J, with 17 bases between. Germline loops: CDR1 SGHRS, CDR2 YFSETQ. The length of the CDR3 is 18 residues. Written as DNA, the CDR3 is TGCGCCAGCAGCTTGAATCCACAGGCCTGGAGCTCCTACAATGAGCAGTTCTTC. This sequence encodes CASSLNPQAWSSYNEQFF.

This chain joins TRBV7-2 and TRBJ2-7, with 8 nucleotides matching TRBD2. The CDR3 is made up of 13 amino acids. V gave up 8 bases and J gave up 0 bases; unmatched junction bases: 3. CDR1 SGHTA and CDR2 FQGNSA come from the germline V gene. This chain's CDR3 is CASRGTSSYEQYF. The CDR3 DNA reads as TGTGCCAGCCGCGGGACTAGCTCCTACGAGCAGTACTTC.

The chain employs TRBV6-6 and TRBJ1-5, with D maybe TRBD1 (5 bases). The CDR3 contains 14 residues. Trimming cost V 6 bases and J 3 bases, with 12 bases left between them. CDR1 MNHNY and CDR2 SVGAGI come from the germline V gene (reference sequence). In nucleotides, the CDR3 is TGTGCCAGCAGCTACAGACAGTTCAATCAGCCCCAGCATTTT. Translating gives CASSYRQFNQPQHF.